This is a list of T cell receptor beta chains from one sample in a study of T cell repertoires in cytomegalovirus infection. MiXCR, run by TCRdb on the reads, gives a single entry per CDR3 protein. Found here are approximately 500,000 distinct CDR3 sequences, about 15% of them singletons; the top ten hold under 30%. The source material was CD8+ T cells from PBMCs. These receptors were collected from a human donor in good health (CMV status not recorded). Some clones in this sample may be carry-over from other donors' samples. Each CDR3 is given with its conserved first and last residue. The D gene is left open where the match is weak. A row's size may be missing; if present it is once, few, many or a size class.

d_call,v_call,clone_size,j_call,cdr3_aa,cdr3_nt
NA,TRBV12-3/TRBV12-4,many,TRBJ2-2,CASSLLDMTGELFF,TGTGCCAGCAGTTTACTCGACATGACCGGGGAGCTGTTTTTT
NA,TRBV20-1,NA,TRBJ2-7,CSARDPSVAYEQYF,TGCAGTGCTAGAGATCCTAGCGTTGCCTACGAGCAGTACTTC
TRBD2,TRBV27,few,TRBJ2-7,CASSLAGLASYEQYF,TGTGCCAGCAGTTTAGCGGGACTAGCTAGCTACGAGCAGTACTTC
TRBD2,TRBV20-1,few,TRBJ2-3,CSAPEEWGGGTDTQYF,TGCAGTGCCCCTGAGGAATGGGGGGGAGGCACAGATACGCAGTATTTT
NA,TRBV19,few,TRBJ2-7,CASSLGRGGPYEQYF,TGTGCCAGTAGTCTCGGTAGGGGTGGGCCCTACGAGCAGTACTTC
NA,TRBV9,NA,TRBJ2-1,CASSVASHNEQFF,TGTGCCAGCAGTGTGGCTAGCCACAATGAGCAGTTCTTC
NA,TRBV28,many,TRBJ1-5,CASSLHRGNQPQHF,TGTGCCAGCAGTTTACACAGGGGCAATCAGCCCCAGCATTTT
NA,TRBV27,NA,TRBJ2-7,CASSLSRKYEQYF,TGTGCCAGCAGTTTATCGAGAAAATACGAGCAGTACTTC
TRBD2,TRBV7-8,many,TRBJ2-5,CASSLGASGGETQYF,TGTGCCAGCAGCTTAGGGGCTAGCGGGGGAGAGACCCAGTACTTC
NA,TRBV11-2,many,TRBJ1-2,CASSFAGAYYGYTF,TGTGCCAGCAGCTTCGCCGGGGCCTACTATGGCTACACCTTC
TRBD1,TRBV19,many,TRBJ2-7,CASSPGQGAYEQYF,TGTGCCAGCAGCCCGGGACAGGGGGCTTACGAGCAGTACTTC
NA,TRBV15,NA,TRBJ1-5,CATSYLGGSNQPQHF,TGTGCCACCAGCTACCTGGGGGGCAGCAATCAGCCCCAGCATTTT
NA,TRBV27,many,TRBJ2-7,CASSLSGVRSSYEQYF,TGTGCCAGCAGTTTATCTGGGGTGAGAAGCTCCTACGAGCAGTACTTC
TRBD2,TRBV11-1,many,TRBJ2-1,CASSPTLAGVYNEQFF,TGTGCCAGCAGCCCGACACTAGCGGGGGTCTACAATGAGCAGTTCTTC
NA,TRBV6-5,NA,TRBJ1-2,CASSPGARNYTF,TGTGCCAGCAGTCCCGGGGCCCGGAACTACACCTTC
NA,TRBV27,few,TRBJ2-1,CASRPWRDSYNEQFF,TGTGCCAGCCGACCCTGGCGGGACTCCTACAATGAGCAGTTCTTC
NA,TRBV5-6,NA,TRBJ2-2,CASSGTFGEPPNTGELFF,TGTGCCAGCAGCGGAACCTTTGGGGAACCCCCGAACACCGGGGAGCTGTTTTTT
NA,TRBV7-9,many,TRBJ1-3,CASSSQGRSSGNTIYF,TGTGCCAGCAGTTCCCAGGGGCGTAGCTCTGGAAACACCATATATTTT
TRBD1,TRBV11-2,many,TRBJ1-6,CASSLEPGQRRSPLHF,TGTGCCAGCAGCTTAGAACCGGGACAGAGGAGATCACCCCTCCACTTT
TRBD2,TRBV19,many,TRBJ2-7,CASMGTSATHEQYF,TGTGCCAGTATGGGGACTAGCGCTACGCACGAGCAGTACTTC
TRBD1,TRBV19,many,TRBJ1-1,CASSPQMGQGVMNTEAFF,TGTGCCAGTAGTCCTCAAATGGGACAGGGTGTGATGAACACTGAAGCTTTCTTT
NA,TRBV6-5,NA,TRBJ2-7,CASSYSTLYEQYF,TGTGCCAGCAGTTACTCGACCCTCTACGAGCAGTACTTC
NA,TRBV19,few,TRBJ2-1,CATLAPGPRLYNEQFF,TGTGCCACCCTCGCCCCCGGGCCCCGTTTGTACAATGAGCAGTTCTTC
TRBD2,TRBV6-6,NA,TRBJ2-1,CAILAGANEQFF,TGTGCCATTCTAGCGGGGGCCAATGAGCAGTTCTTC
NA,TRBV14,many,TRBJ1-4,CASSQDFGTNSEKLFF,TGTGCCAGCAGCCAAGATTTTGGGACAAATAGTGAAAAACTGTTTTTT
TRBD1,TRBV28,NA,TRBJ2-5,CASTKGQGGETQYF,TGTGCCAGCACTAAGGGACAGGGCGGGGAGACCCAGTACTTC
NA,TRBV11-2,many,TRBJ2-3,CASSPFGNPDTQYF,TGTGCCAGCAGCCCGTTTGGGAATCCGGATACGCAGTATTTT
NA,TRBV4-1,few,TRBJ2-5,CASSRTRELVAETQYF,TGCGCCAGCAGCCGGACCCGGGAACTAGTAGCTGAGACCCAGTACTTC
TRBD1,TRBV5-1,NA,TRBJ2-1,CASSPGQGASYNEQFF,TGCGCCAGCAGCCCCGGACAGGGGGCTTCGTACAATGAGCAGTTCTTC
NA,TRBV7-9,many,TRBJ1-4,CASSLAGRAATNEKLFF,TGTGCCAGCAGCTTAGCGGGGCGGGCAGCAACTAATGAAAAACTGTTTTTT
TRBD1,TRBV29-1,few,TRBJ1-1,CSVGPAQGANTEAFF,TGCAGCGTTGGCCCGGCACAGGGGGCCAACACTGAAGCTTTCTTT
NA,TRBV19,NA,TRBJ2-7,CAVTQGQYF,TGTGCCGTGACCCAGGGACAGTACTTC
NA,TRBV4-2,few,TRBJ1-1,CASSQETVADEAFF,TGTGCCAGCAGCCAAGAAACGGTCGCGGATGAAGCTTTCTTT
TRBD1,TRBV12-3/TRBV12-4,NA,TRBJ1-2,CASSSPDRESNYGYTF,TGTGCCAGCAGTAGCCCCGACAGGGAGTCTAACTATGGCTACACCTTC
NA,TRBV29-1,many,TRBJ2-3,CSFRYSELYTDTQYF,TGCAGCTTCCGTTACTCCGAACTATACACAGATACGCAGTATTTT
NA,TRBV24-1,few,TRBJ2-1,CATSPDTSYNEQFF,TGTGCCACCTCACCGGACACCTCCTACAATGAGCAGTTCTTC
NA,TRBV7-3,many,TRBJ2-4,CASSLFTRADKNIQYF,TGTGCCAGCAGCTTATTTACAAGGGCTGACAAAAACATTCAGTACTTC
NA,TRBV27,few,TRBJ2-7,CASSFGQGVDEQYF,TGTGCCAGCAGTTTTGGGCAGGGAGTAGACGAGCAGTACTTC
TRBD2,TRBV27,few,TRBJ2-3,CASSLYWREWTDTQYF,TGTGCCAGCAGTTTATATTGGCGGGAGTGGACAGATACGCAGTATTTT
TRBD1,TRBV24-1,few,TRBJ2-7,CATSDSGQGGTYEQYF,TGTGCCACCAGTGATTCTGGACAGGGAGGAACCTACGAGCAGTACTTC
TRBD1,TRBV19,NA,TRBJ1-1,CASNTGATEAFF,TGTGCCAGTAATACAGGGGCCACTGAAGCTTTCTTT
NA,TRBV6-5,many,TRBJ1-1,CASSYGERITEAFF,TGTGCCAGCAGTTACGGGGAGCGTATAACTGAAGCTTTCTTT